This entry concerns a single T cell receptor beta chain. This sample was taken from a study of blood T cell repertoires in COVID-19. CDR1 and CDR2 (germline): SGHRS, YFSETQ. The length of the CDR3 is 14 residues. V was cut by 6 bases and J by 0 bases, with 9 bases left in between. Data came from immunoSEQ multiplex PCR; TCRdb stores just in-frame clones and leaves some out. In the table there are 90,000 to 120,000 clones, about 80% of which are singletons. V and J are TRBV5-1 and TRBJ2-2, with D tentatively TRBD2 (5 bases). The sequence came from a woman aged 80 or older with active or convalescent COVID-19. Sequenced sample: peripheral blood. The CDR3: CASKTGSNTGELFF. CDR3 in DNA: TGCGCCAGCAAGACGGGATCGAACACCGGGGAGCTGTTTTTT. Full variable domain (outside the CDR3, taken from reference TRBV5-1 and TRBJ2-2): KAGVTQTPRYLIKTRGQQVTLSCSPISGHRSVSWYQQTPGQGLQFLFEYFSETQRNKGNFPGRFSGRQFSNSRSEMNVSTLELGDSALYLCASKTGSNTGELFFGEGSRLTVL.